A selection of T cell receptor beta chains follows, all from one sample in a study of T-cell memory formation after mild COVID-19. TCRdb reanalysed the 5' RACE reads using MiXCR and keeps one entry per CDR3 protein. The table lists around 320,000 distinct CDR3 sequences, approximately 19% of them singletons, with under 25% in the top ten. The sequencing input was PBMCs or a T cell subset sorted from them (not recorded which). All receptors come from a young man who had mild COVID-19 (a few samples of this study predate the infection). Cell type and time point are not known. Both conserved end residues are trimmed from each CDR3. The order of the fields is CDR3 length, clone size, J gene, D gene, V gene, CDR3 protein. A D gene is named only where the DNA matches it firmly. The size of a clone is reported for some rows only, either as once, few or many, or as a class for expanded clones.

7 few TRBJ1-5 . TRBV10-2 ASGWPQH
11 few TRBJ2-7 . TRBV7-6 ASSDRTVYEQY
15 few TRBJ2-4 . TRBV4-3 ASSQGFTTGQKNIQY
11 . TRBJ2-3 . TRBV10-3 AITRGSTDTQY
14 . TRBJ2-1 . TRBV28 ASSSAGYPIYNEQF
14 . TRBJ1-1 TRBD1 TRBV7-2 ASSSGQGRLNTEAF
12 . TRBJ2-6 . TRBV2 ASRDSLGANVLT
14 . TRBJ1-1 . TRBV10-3 AISEKTGSRGSEAF
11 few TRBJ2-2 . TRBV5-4 ASSQGISGELF
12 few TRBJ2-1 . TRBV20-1 SARPPAGNNEQF
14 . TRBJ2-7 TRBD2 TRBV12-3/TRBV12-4 ASSLGLAGGPHEQY
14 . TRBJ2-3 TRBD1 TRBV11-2 ASRSFRTGKTDTQY
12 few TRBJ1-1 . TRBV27 ASSAGWSGTEAF
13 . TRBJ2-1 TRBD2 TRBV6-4 ASSRSGGENNEQF
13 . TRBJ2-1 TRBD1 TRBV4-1 ASSPSGQGSDEQF
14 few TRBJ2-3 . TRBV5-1 ASSPGIVVGTDTQY
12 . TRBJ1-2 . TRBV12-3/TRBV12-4 ASSFRSGPDGYT
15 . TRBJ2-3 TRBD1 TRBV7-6 ASSSGRPGTVLGTQY
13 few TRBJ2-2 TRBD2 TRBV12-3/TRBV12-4 ASSFQRGYTGELF
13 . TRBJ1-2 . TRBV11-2 ASSYRPGGHYGYT
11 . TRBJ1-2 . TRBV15 ATSRDGSYGYT
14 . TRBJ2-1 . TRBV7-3 ASSLRGDSSYNEQF
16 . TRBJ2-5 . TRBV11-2 ASSRLGLLYGTGETQY
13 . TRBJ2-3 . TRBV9 ASSVQDSGSDTQY
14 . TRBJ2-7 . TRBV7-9 ASSSGGTGFKHEQY
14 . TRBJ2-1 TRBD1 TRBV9 ASRAQLQGVYNEQF
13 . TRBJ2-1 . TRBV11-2 ASSFQRRPYNEQF
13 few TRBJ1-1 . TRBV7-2 ASSLRTPRGTEAF
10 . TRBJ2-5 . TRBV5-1 ASHLGAETQY
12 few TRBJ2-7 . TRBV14 ASSQGTGHYEQY
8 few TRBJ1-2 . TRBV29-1 SVEAGGYT
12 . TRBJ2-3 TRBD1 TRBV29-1 SVPGTASTDTQY
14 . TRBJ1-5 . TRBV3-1 ASSQAGGGGDQPQH
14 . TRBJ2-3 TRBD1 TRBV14 ASSQDSDRGTDTQY
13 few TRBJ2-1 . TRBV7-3 ASSPLGSSYNEQF
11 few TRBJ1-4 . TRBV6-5 ASTSGHNEKLF
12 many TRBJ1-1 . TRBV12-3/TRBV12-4 ASSLSQLNTEAF
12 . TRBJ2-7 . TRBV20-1 SARGVSSSYEQY
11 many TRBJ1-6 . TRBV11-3 ASSLGGASPLH
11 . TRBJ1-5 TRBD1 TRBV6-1 ASTQDRMRPQH
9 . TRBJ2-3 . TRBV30 AWSRRYTQY
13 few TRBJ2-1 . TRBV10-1 ASSESFVEGNEQF
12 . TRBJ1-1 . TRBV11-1 ASRGWVENTEAF
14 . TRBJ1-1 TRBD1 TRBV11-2 ASSYPLGGENTEAF
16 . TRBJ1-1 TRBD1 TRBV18 ASSRSPGQGALNTEAF
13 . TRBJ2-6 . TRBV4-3 ASSRQGTGANVLT
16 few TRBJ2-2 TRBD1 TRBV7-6 ASSLAAVAGGSTGELF
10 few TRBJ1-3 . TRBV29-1 SVDGTGNTIY